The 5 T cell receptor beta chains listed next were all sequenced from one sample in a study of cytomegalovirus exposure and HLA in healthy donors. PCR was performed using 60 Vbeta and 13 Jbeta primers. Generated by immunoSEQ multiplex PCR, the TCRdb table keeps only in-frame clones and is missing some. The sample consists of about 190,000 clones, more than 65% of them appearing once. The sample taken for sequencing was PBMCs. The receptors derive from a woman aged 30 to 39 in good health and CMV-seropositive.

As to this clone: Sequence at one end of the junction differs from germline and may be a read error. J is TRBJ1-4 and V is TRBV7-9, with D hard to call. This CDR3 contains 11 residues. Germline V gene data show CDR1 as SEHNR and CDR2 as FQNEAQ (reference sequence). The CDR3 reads CASSSETVRLF. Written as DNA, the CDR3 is TGTGCCAGCAGCTCGGAGACGGTTCGGCTTTTT.

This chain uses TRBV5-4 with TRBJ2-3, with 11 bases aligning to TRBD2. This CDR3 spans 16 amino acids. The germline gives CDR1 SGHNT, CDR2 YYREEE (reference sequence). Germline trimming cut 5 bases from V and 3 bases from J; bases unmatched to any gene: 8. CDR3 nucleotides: TGTGCCAGCAGAAACCCGGGACTAGCGGTGACAGATACGCAGTATTTT. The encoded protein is CASRNPGLAVTDTQYF.

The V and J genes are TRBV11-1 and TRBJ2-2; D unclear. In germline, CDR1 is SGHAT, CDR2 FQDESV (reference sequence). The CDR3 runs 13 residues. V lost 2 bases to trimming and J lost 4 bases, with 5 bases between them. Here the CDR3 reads CASSLTVTGELFF. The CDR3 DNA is TGTGCCAGCAGCTTAACGGTCACCGGGGAGCTGTTTTTT.

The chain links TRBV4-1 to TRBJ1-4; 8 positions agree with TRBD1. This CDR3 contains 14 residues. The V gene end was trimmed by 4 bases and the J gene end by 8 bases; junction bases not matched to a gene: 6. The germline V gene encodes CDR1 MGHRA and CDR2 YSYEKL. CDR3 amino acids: CASSPRQGYEKLFF. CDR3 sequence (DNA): TGCGCCAGCAGCCCAAGACAGGGGTACGAAAAACTGTTTTTT.

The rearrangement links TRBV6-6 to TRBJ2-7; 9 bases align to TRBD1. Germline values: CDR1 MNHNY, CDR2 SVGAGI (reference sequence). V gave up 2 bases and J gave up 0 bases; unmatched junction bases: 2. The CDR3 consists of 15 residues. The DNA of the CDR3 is TGTGCCAGCAGTTACAGGGACAGGGCCTCCTACGAGCAGTACTTC. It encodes CASSYRDRASYEQYF.